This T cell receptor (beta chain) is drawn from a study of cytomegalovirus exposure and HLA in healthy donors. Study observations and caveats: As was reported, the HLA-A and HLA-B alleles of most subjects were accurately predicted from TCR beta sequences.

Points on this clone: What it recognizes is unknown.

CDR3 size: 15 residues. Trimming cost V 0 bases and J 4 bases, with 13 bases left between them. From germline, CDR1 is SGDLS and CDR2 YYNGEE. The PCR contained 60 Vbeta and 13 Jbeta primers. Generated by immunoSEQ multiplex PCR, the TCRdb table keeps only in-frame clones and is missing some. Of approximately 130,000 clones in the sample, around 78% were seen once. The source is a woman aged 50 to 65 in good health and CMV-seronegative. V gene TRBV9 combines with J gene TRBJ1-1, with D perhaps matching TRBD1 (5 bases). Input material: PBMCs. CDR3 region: CASSVGAGLGTEAFF. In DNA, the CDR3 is TGTGCCAGCAGCGTAGGTGCAGGGTTGGGCACTGAAGCTTTCTTT.